Shown below are 16 T cell receptor beta chains from a single sample sequenced in a study of control samples from healthy donors and cancer patients. Profiled with immunoSEQ multiplex PCR; TCRdb holds only in-frame clones, not every one. The sample carries roughly 73,000 clones, around 92% recorded once. Sample: blood. All receptors come from a woman aged 55-69 years in good health.

The rearrangement joins TRBV6-5 to TRBJ1-2; 8 positions agree with TRBD1. CDR3 length: 15 residues. The trim removed 6 bases at V and 7 bases at J, leaving 13 bases unmatched. CDR1 and CDR2 (germline): MNHEY, SVGAGI. The CDR3 DNA follows: TGTGCCAGCAGGCCCAGACAGGGGATGGTGGGTGGCTACACCTTC. Translating gives CASRPRQGMVGGYTF.

V and J are TRBV9 and TRBJ2-1; 9 nucleotides line up with TRBD2. CDR3 length: 16 residues. From germline, CDR1 is SGDLS and CDR2 YYNGEE. J was trimmed by 8 bases and V by 4 bases; bases with no gene match: 13. CDR3 in DNA: TGTGCCAGCAGCACCGGAGCGGCGGGAGGGAGGGATGAGCAGTTCTTC. Protein sequence: CASSTGAAGGRDEQFF.

This chain uses TRBV7-9 with TRBJ2-7, with 10 bases aligning to TRBD1. The CDR3 contains 15 residues. V trimming: 4 bases; J trimming: 4 bases; junction bases outside the gene matches: 7. Germline CDR1 SEHNR, CDR2 FQNEAQ (reference sequence). The CDR3 region has the DNA TGTGCCAGCAGCTCGTACGGGACAGGGGCTTACGAGCAGTACTTC. Amino acids: CASSSYGTGAYEQYF.

This clone is deemed medium-sized (0.01 to 0.1%). The chain has TRBV6-5 and TRBJ2-1; 8 nucleotides agree with TRBD1. The V and J ends lost 6 bases and 2 bases, in that order; junction bases with no gene match: 3. The CDR3 is made up of 14 amino acids. Germline V gene lookup returns CDR1 MNHEY and CDR2 SVGAGI. The CDR3 DNA reads TGTGCCAGCAGGCAGGGGGCCACCTACAATGAGCAGTTCTTC. This codes for CASRQGATYNEQFF.

The V and J genes are TRBV7-2 and TRBJ1-1; 7 bases are a match to TRBD1. V trimming: 6 bases; J trimming: 6 bases; junction bases outside the gene matches: 4. The CDR3 is 12 residues long. Germline CDR1 reads SGHTA; CDR2 reads FQGNSA. The CDR3 here is CASSNRGPEAFF. CDR3 bases: TGTGCCAGCAGTAACAGGGGCCCTGAAGCTTTCTTT. The full variable domain, completed using reference TRBV7-2 and TRBJ1-1, is GAGVSQSPSNKVTEKGKDVELRCDPISGHTALYWYRQSLGQGLEFLIYFQGNSAPDKSGLPSDRFSAERTGGSVSTLTIQRTQQEDSAVYLCASSNRGPEAFFGQGTRLTVV.

This chain joins TRBV11-2 and TRBJ2-7; 7 nucleotides line up with TRBD2. This CDR3 spans 14 amino acids. J was trimmed by 2 bases and V by 5 bases; bases with no gene match: 6. Germline V lookup: CDR1 SGHAT, CDR2 FQNNGV. In nucleotides, the CDR3 is TGTGCCAGCAGCGTAAGCGGGGCGACCTACGAGCAGTACTTC. It encodes CASSVSGATYEQYF.

V gene TRBV5-4 combines with J gene TRBJ2-7; 8 bases agree with TRBD2. V lost 4 bases, J lost 3 bases, and 9 bases stayed unmatched. The CDR3 has 15 amino acids. The V gene's germline CDR1 is SGHNT and CDR2 YYREEE (reference sequence). CDR3 bases: TGTGCCAGCAGCCAGGTAGCGGGAAGAAACTACGAGCAGTACTTC. This translates into CASSQVAGRNYEQYF. Full variable domain (missing parts from reference TRBV5-4 and TRBJ2-7): ETGVTQSPTHLIKTRGQQVTLRCSSQSGHNTVSWYQQALGQGPQFIFQYYREEENGRGNFPPRFSGLQFPNYSSELNVNALELDDSALYLCASSQVAGRNYEQYFGPGTRLTVT.

The chain couples TRBV28 to TRBJ2-3; 8 nucleotides line up with TRBD1. This CDR3 is built from 18 residues. CDR1 is MDHEN and CDR2 is SYDVKM in the germline V gene. The trim removed 6 bases at V and 2 bases at J, leaving 16 bases unmatched. Written as DNA, the CDR3 is TGTGCCAGCAGCTCCTTTGCGACGGGACAGGCCTACACAGATACGCAGTATTTT. This encodes CASSSFATGQAYTDTQYF.

The CDR3 DNA reads TGTGCCAGCAGGTTACAGTTGAACACCGGGGAGCTGTTTTTT. Translation: CASRLQLNTGELFF. The chain joins TRBV7-2 to TRBJ2-2; D remains ambiguous. Deletions cut 6 bases from V and 1 base from J, with 9 bases between. CDR1 and CDR2 from the germline V gene are SGHTA and FQGNSA. CDR3 size: 14 residues.

The gene calls are TRBV28 and TRBJ1-4; 7 nucleotides line up with TRBD1. Germline trimming cut 8 bases from V and 5 bases from J; bases unmatched to any gene: 5. Looked up from germline, CDR1 is MDHEN and CDR2 is SYDVKM. This CDR3 is 13 amino acids long. The CDR3 sequence is CASEGQSNEKLFF. The CDR3 DNA reads TGTGCCAGCGAGGGACAGAGCAATGAAAAACTGTTTTTT.

This chain uses TRBV6-5 with TRBJ2-5; D gene ambiguous. CDR3 length: 11 residues. V was trimmed by 6 bases and J by 5 bases, leaving 7 bases between them. Germline V gene lookup returns CDR1 MNHEY and CDR2 SVGAGI. The CDR3 DNA follows: TGTGCCAGCAGCCGTTATGAGACCCAGTACTTC. It translates to CASSRYETQYF.

The rearrangement links TRBV28 to TRBJ2-5; either TRBD1 or TRBD2 may fit D (7 bases each). The CDR3 has 15 amino acids. With 5 bases removed from V and 3 bases from J, the gap between germline ends came to 16 bases. From germline, CDR1 is MDHEN and CDR2 SYDVKM. The CDR3 loop is CASSPGGTAKETQYF. Here the CDR3 DNA reads TGTGCCAGCAGTCCCGGGGGGACAGCTAAAGAGACCCAGTACTTC.

The table lists this clone with a count of one. V is TRBV28 and J is TRBJ2-7, with D possibly TRBD1 on 6 matching bases. Trimming pared 2 bases from V and 3 bases from J, leaving 8 bases between. Looked up from germline, CDR1 is MDHEN and CDR2 is SYDVKM. CDR3 length equals 13 residues. The CDR3 DNA reads TGTGCCAGCAGTTTAGGGGGCGGCTACGAGCAGTACTTC. As protein: CASSLGGGYEQYF.

The V call is TRBV7-2, the J call TRBJ2-1; 9 positions agree with TRBD1. The V and J ends lost 2 bases and 8 bases, in that order; junction bases with no gene match: 10. The CDR3 is 16 amino acids. Per the germline V gene, CDR1 is SGHTA and CDR2 is FQGNSA. CDR3 residues: CASSLMGTGLSYEQFF. Written as DNA, the CDR3 is TGTGCCAGCAGCTTAATGGGGACAGGGCTTAGCTATGAGCAGTTCTTC.

This clone was found once. V gene TRBV30 combines with J gene TRBJ2-6; no firm D call. V was clipped by 8 bases and J by 0 bases, with 11 bases between them. The CDR3 consists of 14 residues. Germline V gene data show CDR1 as GTSNPN and CDR2 as SVGIG (reference sequence). This chain's CDR3 is CAGPAVSGANVLTF. The CDR3 nucleotides are TGTGCCGGGCCCGCAGTCTCTGGGGCCAACGTCCTGACTTTC.

The chain links TRBV5-4 to TRBJ1-2; perhaps TRBD1 as D (6 bases). Germline loops: CDR1 SGHNT, CDR2 YYREEE (reference sequence). The V end lost 4 bases, the J end lost 3 bases, and 13 bases lay between the germline ends. This CDR3 contains 14 residues. The CDR3, as DNA: TGTGCCAGCAGCCAACAGGGTCCAGACTATGGCTACACCTTC. Protein sequence: CASSQQGPDYGYTF.